The 21 T cell receptor beta chains given below trace back to one sample, sequenced in a study of regulatory T cells in long-lasting Graves disease. The time point: newly diagnosed GD, antithyroid drugs for less than 3 months. After RNA was extracted from PBMCs, the TCR library was made from it. Arm-PCR of CDR3 regions and iRepertoire HTBI primers were used to build TCR beta libraries. MiXCR was run by TCRdb on the multiplex PCR reads, yielding one entry per CDR3 protein. The sample yields about 420,000 distinct CDR3 sequences, 16% seen once. In addition, the sample was reused for a study of T cells in Graves' hyperthyroidism and ophthalmopathy.

Sequences were derived from peripheral blood mononuclear cells (PBMCs), sampled at new diagnosis, from a patient treated with antithyroid drugs. Receptor source: a woman aged 18-35 years with Graves disease.

The chain combines TRBV4-1 with TRBJ1-2; TRBD1 aligns across 7 bases. The junction had 8 bases not matched to a gene; V was cut back by 1 base and J by 3 bases. Germline V lookup: CDR1 MGHRA, CDR2 YSYEKL. This CDR3 comprises 16 residues. CDR3 in DNA: TGCGCCAGCAGCCAAGTCCGGACAGGTAATCACTATGGCTACACCTTC. Protein: CASSQVRTGNHYGYTF.

This clonotype has just a few counts. The rearrangement joins TRBV5-1 to TRBJ2-7; D is unresolved. Trimming cost V 1 base and J 3 bases, with 5 bases left between them. The length of the CDR3 is 12 residues. CDR1 SGHRS and CDR2 YFSETQ come from the germline V gene. The CDR3: CASSLMNYEQYF. CDR3 bases: TGCGCCAGCAGCTTGATGAACTACGAGCAGTACTTC.

This clonotype has at least ten counts. The gene calls are TRBV7-2 and TRBJ2-2; D unresolved. The V gene lost 5 bases and the J gene lost 1 base, with 8 bases spanning the gap. The CDR3 has 14 residues. CDR1 and CDR2 (germline): SGHTA, FQGNSA. The CDR3 loop is CASSPRRNTGELFF. CDR3 DNA: TGTGCCAGCAGCCCCAGGAGGAACACCGGGGAGCTGTTTTTT.

This clonotype was counted many times. Here the CDR3 reads CASSPTGGASPLHF. As DNA, the CDR3 is TGTGCCAGCAGCCCGACAGGGGGAGCTTCACCCCTCCACTTT. The chain joins TRBV3-1 to TRBJ1-6, with 9 nucleotides matching TRBD1. The J segment lost 9 bases and the V segment lost 4 bases, leaving 4 bases of the junction unmatched. The CDR3 is made up of 14 amino acids. Germline values: CDR1 LGHDT, CDR2 YNNKEL (reference sequence). Filled out from reference TRBV3-1 and TRBJ1-6, the complete variable domain reads DTAVSQTPKYLVTQMGNDKSIKCEQNLGHDTMYWYKQDSKKFLKIMFSYNNKELIINETVPNRFSPKSPDKAHLNLHINSLELGDSAVYFCASSPTGGASPLHFGNGTRLTVT.

This clonotype was seen more than once but under ten times. V is TRBV7-2 and J is TRBJ2-1, with 11 bases fitting TRBD2. CDR3 length: 15 amino acids. Germline V CDR1 and CDR2: SGHTA, FQGNSA. J gave up 2 bases and V 5 bases, and 2 bases lay outside the gene matches. The CDR3: CASSHSGRAYNEQFF. CDR3 DNA: TGTGCCAGCAGCCATAGCGGGAGGGCCTACAATGAGCAGTTCTTC.

In this sample, this clonotype turned up many times. The rearrangement links TRBV30 to TRBJ2-7; 9 nucleotides match TRBD2. Germline V gene data show CDR1 as GTSNPN and CDR2 as SVGIG (reference sequence). The CDR3 is made up of 13 amino acids. Germline trimming cut 2 bases from V and 5 bases from J; bases unmatched to any gene: 4. The CDR3 DNA is TGTGCCTGGAGTCACAGCGGGAGGAACGAGCAGTACTTC. Translating gives CAWSHSGRNEQYF.

This clonotype was picked up a small number of times. The chain links TRBV7-2 to TRBJ2-3; tentatively, D is TRBD2 (6 bases). The CDR3 has 14 amino acids. V lost 2 bases and J 4 bases, leaving 10 bases between the germline ends. Looked up from germline, CDR1 is SGHTA and CDR2 is FQGNSA. The CDR3 sequence is CASSLMAGPDTQYF. The DNA for the CDR3 is TGTGCCAGCAGCTTAATGGCGGGACCAGATACGCAGTATTTT. Based on the CDR3 plus reference TRBV7-2 and TRBJ2-3, the full variable domain is GAGVSQSPSNKVTEKGKDVELRCDPISGHTALYWYRQSLGQGLEFLIYFQGNSAPDKSGLPSDRFSAERTGGSVSTLTIQRTQQEDSAVYLCASSLMAGPDTQYFGPGTRLTVL.

This clonotype was counted between two and nine times. The chain is built from TRBV7-8 and TRBJ2-3; possible D gene TRBD1, 5 bases. Trimming left V 1 base short and J 0 bases short, with 8 bases between. Germline values: CDR1 SGHVS, CDR2 FQNEAQ. The CDR3 length is 15 residues. CDR3 in DNA: TGTGCCAGCAGCTTAGAGGGGTTTAGCACAGATACGCAGTATTTT. It specifies CASSLEGFSTDTQYF. Full variable domain (outside the CDR3, taken from reference TRBV7-8 and TRBJ2-3): GAGVSQSPRYKVAKRGQDVALRCDPISGHVSLFWYQQALGQGPEFLTYFQNEAQLDKSGLPSDRFFAERPEGSVSTLKIQRTQQEDSAVYLCASSLEGFSTDTQYFGPGTRLTVL.

This clonotype has ten or more counts. The chain's CDR3 is CASSLGSQGAIGNEQFF. CDR3 coding DNA: TGTGCCAGCAGCTTAGGGTCCCAGGGGGCGATTGGGAATGAGCAGTTCTTC. V gene TRBV11-2 combines with J gene TRBJ2-1; 8 bases map to TRBD1. The CDR3 spans 17 residues. After removal of 1 base from V and 7 bases from J, the junction contained 12 bases not matched to a gene. Germline V lookup: CDR1 SGHAT, CDR2 FQNNGV.

On this clonotype: With a much larger clone just one base away, this may be a read error. This rearrangement joins TRBV6-1 to TRBJ2-2, with D possibly matching TRBD1 (6 bases). Germline V CDR1 and CDR2: MNHNS, SASEGT. The CDR3 spans 15 residues. Trimming took 9 bases from V and 0 from J, leaving 14 bases between them. CDR3 nucleotide sequence: TGTGCCAGTGCCTCCGGGACAACGAACACCGGGGAGCTGTTTTTT. Translating it yields CASASGTTNTGELFF.

This clonotype has at least ten counts. The rearrangement links TRBV11-2 to TRBJ2-5, with D hard to call. The ends were cut back, 1 base at V and 5 bases at J, with 14 bases in the middle. CDR3 length: 15 residues. In germline, CDR1 is SGHAT, CDR2 FQNNGV. Here the CDR3 reads CASSLGGPHGETQYF. The CDR3 coding sequence is TGTGCCAGCAGCTTAGGTGGGCCCCATGGTGAGACCCAGTACTTC.

This clonotype was seen more than once but under ten times. The chain uses TRBV4-3 and TRBJ1-5; D ambiguous. Looked up from germline, CDR1 is LGHNA and CDR2 is YSLEER. This CDR3 is 15 amino acids long. Trimming took off 1 base at V and 4 bases at J, with 11 bases between the two ends. The CDR3 DNA is TGCGCCAGCAGCCAAGGGGTACAGCTTAATCAGCCCCAGCATTTT. As protein: CASSQGVQLNQPQHF.

This clonotype was detected once. This is likely an artifact of a read error, given a far larger clone one base away. The CDR3 is CASRRDRGLNREQYF. The CDR3, as DNA: TGTGCCAGCAGGCGGGACAGAGGGTTGAACAGAGAGCAGTACTTC. The chain recombines TRBV7-9 with TRBJ2-7; D is perhaps TRBD1 (7 bases). Germline V lookup: CDR1 SEHNR, CDR2 FQNEAQ (reference sequence). The CDR3 totals 15 residues. The V end was cut by 6 bases, the J end by 7 bases, with 22 bases between. The whole variable domain, remainder taken from reference TRBV7-9 and TRBJ2-7, is DTGVSQNPRHKITKRGQNVTFRCDPISEHNRLYWYRQTLGQGPEFLTYFQNEAQLEKSRLLSDRFSAERPKGSFSTLEIQRTEQGDSAMYLCASRRDRGLNREQYFGPGTRLTVT.

V is TRBV20-1 and J is TRBJ1-3, with 7 bases fitting TRBD1. The CDR3 length is 15 residues. Germline V CDR1 and CDR2: DFQATT, SNEGSKA (reference sequence). Germline trimming cut 1 base from V and 8 bases from J; bases unmatched to any gene: 11. This CDR3 reads CSARGHGQGVHTIYF. The CDR3 DNA reads TGCAGTGCTAGAGGGCATGGGCAGGGGGTACACACCATATATTTT.

The chain couples TRBV14 to TRBJ2-7; tentative D call: TRBD2 (5 bases). In germline, CDR1 is SGHDN, CDR2 FVKESK. The CDR3 contains 13 residues. Trimming pared 4 bases from V and 3 bases from J, leaving 10 bases between. The CDR3 loop reads CASSPGLIYEQYF. In DNA form, the CDR3 reads TGTGCCAGCAGCCCAGGACTGATCTACGAGCAGTACTTC.

Many counts were recorded for this clonotype. The chain recombines TRBV12-3 or TRBV12-4 with TRBJ2-1, with 11 bases identical to TRBD1. The CDR3 totals 15 residues. The ends lost 7 bases at V and 3 bases at J; junction bases unmatched: 5. As DNA, the CDR3 is TGTGCCAGCAACCTCGGGACAGGGGGCTACAATGAGCAGTTCTTC. Translating it yields CASNLGTGGYNEQFF.

There are many counts of this clonotype. This chain connects TRBV28 to TRBJ2-1; TRBD2 matches 10 bases. Trimming took 6 bases from V and 7 from J; bases not matched to a gene: 6. The CDR3 contains 14 residues. The germline V gene encodes CDR1 MDHEN and CDR2 SYDVKM. DNA for the CDR3: TGTGCCAGCAGCCGACTAGCGGGCATTAATGAGCAGTTCTTC. It encodes CASSRLAGINEQFF. The variable domain in full, completed from reference TRBV28 and TRBJ2-1, reads DVKVTQSSRYLVKRTGEKVFLECVQDMDHENMFWYRQDPGLGLRLIYFSYDVKMKEKGDIPEGYSVSREKKERFSLILESASTNQTSMYLCASSRLAGINEQFFGPGTRLTVL.

The V and J genes are TRBV5-1 and TRBJ2-7, with TRBD1 matching 9 bases. Germline values: CDR1 SGHRS, CDR2 YFSETQ. Trimming took 0 bases from V and 6 from J; bases not matched to a gene: 7. The CDR3 is made up of 15 amino acids. The CDR3 loop reads CASSLAGTGYTEQYF. The CDR3 DNA reads TGCGCCAGCAGCTTGGCCGGGACAGGGTACACCGAGCAGTACTTC.

This clonotype has a handful of counts. This chain links TRBV19 with TRBJ1-2, with TRBD1 matching over 7 bases. The CDR3 is 16 residues long. With 5 bases clipped from V and 0 bases from J, the junction kept 9 bases outside the gene matches. Germline lookup yields CDR1 LNHDA and CDR2 SQIVND (reference sequence). CDR3 sequence: CASSVPGGHPNYGYTF. CDR3 sequence (DNA): TGTGCCAGTAGTGTGCCAGGGGGGCATCCTAACTATGGCTACACCTTC.

This clonotype occurred many times. The chain has TRBV28 and TRBJ2-1; D may correspond to TRBD1 or TRBD2 (5 bases each). V lost 8 bases to trimming and J lost 3 bases, with 14 bases between them. Germline V gene lookup returns CDR1 MDHEN and CDR2 SYDVKM. The CDR3 contains 14 residues. The CDR3 DNA reads as TGTGCCAGCGTTCCCGGGACCAACTACAATGAGCAGTTCTTC. It codes for CASVPGTNYNEQFF.

The chain links TRBV5-4 to TRBJ2-7, with 7 bases fitting TRBD1. J lost 3 bases, V lost 4 bases, and 10 bases had no gene match. The germline gives CDR1 SGHNT, CDR2 YYREEE (reference sequence). This CDR3 comprises 15 residues. DNA for the CDR3: TGTGCCAGCAGCGGGATGACAGGGTCCGGCTACGAGCAGTACTTC. Protein product: CASSGMTGSGYEQYF.